This record looks at one T cell receptor (beta chain) sequence and its context. The data originate from a study of human T cells and chemical hapten exposure. The J segment lost 0 bases and the V segment lost 0 bases, leaving 20 bases of the junction unmatched. The CDR3 extends over 22 amino acids. Germline-derived CDR1 and CDR2 are DFQATT and SNEGSKA (reference sequence). In the authors' methods: Individual samples carried between roughly 23,224 and 690,600 TCRs, with 95,638 as the median. TCRdb reanalysed the RACE reads using MiXCR and keeps one entry per CDR3 protein. TCRdb's processing, not the authors', yielded these V and J calls. The table has about 260,000 distinct CDR3 sequences, 7.5% to 10% seen once. Time point denoted: pre-sensitization, week 0. Treatment described: therapeutic diphenylcyclopropenone sensitization with weekly scalp DPC.

The clonotype was recovered from a middle-aged woman with alopecia areata. Some clones in this sample may be carry-over from other donors' samples. This material consisted of whole blood, taken in connection with sensitization to the hapten diphenylcyclopropenone (DPC). The V gene is TRBV20-1, the J gene TRBJ2-1, with 10 bases identical to TRBD2. This CDR3 is CSARDSESLAGPLIPSYNEQFF. In nucleotides, the CDR3 is TGCAGTGCTAGAGATAGCGAGTCACTAGCGGGACCTCTGATTCCCTCCTACAATGAGCAGTTCTTC.